This T cell receptor beta chain originates from a study of OX40 agonist ivuxolimab in advanced cancers. Overall study context: Treatment of patients was with ivuxolimab, an agonistic anti-OX40 (CD134) antibody. Recorded diagnoses for dose-escalation patients were hepatocellular carcinoma, melanoma, renal cell or head and neck cancer.

Enrollment shut out patients with autoimmune disease history or systemic immunosuppression. Assay used: immunoSEQ multiplex PCR; TCRdb lists only in-frame clones, some missing. The profile shows some 77,000 clones, about 90% of them singletons. This CDR3 spans 13 amino acids. V shed 0 bases and J shed 7 bases, with 9 bases lying between them. CDR1 SGHAT and CDR2 FQNNGV come from the germline V gene. This clone appeared a few times. The genes are TRBV11-2 and TRBJ2-5; D call uncertain. This TCR came from an adult with an advanced solid tumor such as melanoma, head and neck, liver or kidney cancer. The sample here was CD4+ or CD8+ T cells sorted from blood, taken in a trial of the OX40 agonist ivuxolimab. CDR3 sequence (DNA): TGTGCCAGCAGCTTAGAGAACTTTGGGACCCAGTACTTC. Encoded protein: CASSLENFGTQYF.